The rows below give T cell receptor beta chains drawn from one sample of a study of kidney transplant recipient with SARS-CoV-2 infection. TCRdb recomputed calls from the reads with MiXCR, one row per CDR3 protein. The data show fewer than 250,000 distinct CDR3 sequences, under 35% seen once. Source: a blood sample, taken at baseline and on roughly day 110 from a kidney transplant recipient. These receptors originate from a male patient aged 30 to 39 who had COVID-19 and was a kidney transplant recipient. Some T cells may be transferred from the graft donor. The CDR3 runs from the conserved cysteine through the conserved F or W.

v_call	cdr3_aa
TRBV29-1	CSVKGRGSSYEQYF
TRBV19	CASSQRDTGELFF
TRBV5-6	CASSSRYSNQPQHF
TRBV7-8	CASSLAAGQSLEQYF
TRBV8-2	CGRFQRITQSRANVLTF
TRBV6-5	CASSPRPRGQSYEQYF
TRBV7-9	CASSCGGYHGKTYGYTF
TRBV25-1	CASSPPPGTGSDGYTF
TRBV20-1	CSARDPAGYYGYTF
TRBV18	CASSQAESNQPQHF
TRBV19	CASSKWMTNRKTYGYTF
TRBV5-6	CASSSNSGMFYGYTF
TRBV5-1	CASSLGTSGSVYTQYF
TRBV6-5	CASSTPPSGRGYNEQFF
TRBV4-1	CASSLRLAAETQYF
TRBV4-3	CASSQEETRHNEQFF
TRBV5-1	CASSRDRGTQYF
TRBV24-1	CATSLPGGDNEQFF
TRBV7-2	CASSLLVHQETQYF
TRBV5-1	CASAWESVRKTYGYTF
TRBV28	CASSITGFDNSPLHF
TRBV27	CASSSYVGGTDTQYF
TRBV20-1	CSASVGRDTEAFF
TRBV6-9	CASSGRQPYGKTYGYTF
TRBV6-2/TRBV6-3	CASSFGLRSSPRDEQFF
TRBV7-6	CASSRGGESRKTYGYTF
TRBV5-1	CASSRTGVNEKLFF
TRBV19	CASSLGLAGAYERYF
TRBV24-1	CATSDFPSSGSVGEQYF
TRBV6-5	CACRDSYNSPLHF
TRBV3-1	CASSQGAGQGTLLSTEAFF
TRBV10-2	CASSRVITSRKTYGYTF
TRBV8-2	CGTRDRITQSRANVLTF
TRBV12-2	CASRTVRTPRKTYGYTF
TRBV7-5	CISVPEMFFEVGKTYGYTF
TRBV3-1	CASSIECPISGLTGELFF
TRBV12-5	CASGTPGFGELFF
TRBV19	CASDRGSYNEQFF
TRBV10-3	CAIRFRGPDTQYF
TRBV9	CASTYLSVDDEQFF
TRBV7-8	CASSHLRFTRKTYGYTF
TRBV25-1	CASSDLGQGGVYTF
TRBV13	CASSYPTRDSGDSNQPQHF
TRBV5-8	CASKISHPRKTYGYTF
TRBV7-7	CASSLTVWTKQFF
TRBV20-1	CSATSGQAGETQYF